The 9 T cell receptor beta chains below all came from one sample that was sequenced in a study of shared clonotypes between healthy human individuals (dated by TCRdb to 2018 to 2021). CD8 naive samples were CD45RO-negative cells positively selected for CCR7, giving a CD45RA+CCR7+ population that excluded TemRA cells. To prepare the library, the immunoSEQ multiplex PCR assay was applied. TCRdb took over this immuneACCESS table, retaining in-frame rearrangements with V and J assigned. Such tables are incomplete; in checked studies, under half of the missing clones stem from an unresolved V gene, and the remainder is unexplained. Across this sample there are roughly 2.1 million clones, with under 95% seen only once. Around 1.7% of the sample belongs to the ten largest clones. Sequenced material: naive CD8+ T cells from PBMCs. According to the study, the label for this sample's cell subset or site signals: CD45RA+CCR7+. These receptors originate from a man aged 18 to 35 in good health. Some clones in this sample may be carry-over from other donors' samples.

The chain links TRBV7-9 to TRBJ2-1; 7 bases are a match to TRBD1. The CDR3 is 16 residues long. The ends lost 6 bases at V and 2 bases at J; junction bases unmatched: 10. The germline V gene encodes CDR1 SEHNR and CDR2 FQNEAQ (reference sequence). The CDR3 region is CASSYPRDSAYNEQFF. In nucleotides, the CDR3 is TGTGCCAGCAGTTACCCCCGGGACAGTGCCTACAATGAGCAGTTCTTC.

The CDR3 nucleotides read TGTGCCAGCAGTGGACCAGCGGGAGGCCCCCCCGGGGAGCTGTTTTTT. This translates into CASSGPAGGPPGELFF. The chain combines TRBV27 with TRBJ2-2; 9 bases align to TRBD2. CDR3 length: 16 residues. The junction had 10 bases not matched to a gene; V was cut back by 5 bases and J by 6 bases. The V gene's germline CDR1 is MNHEY and CDR2 SMNVEV (reference sequence).

The rearrangement joins TRBV7-8 to TRBJ1-1, with D maybe TRBD1 (6 bases). Germline V gene lookup returns CDR1 SGHVS and CDR2 FQNEAQ. This CDR3 comprises 15 residues. The germline V and J ends were trimmed by 2 bases and 4 bases, with 14 bases remaining between them. CDR3 in amino acids: CASSLTGGWGTEAFF. CDR3 in DNA: TGTGCCAGCAGCTTAACGGGGGGCTGGGGCACTGAAGCTTTCTTT.

The rearrangement uses TRBV28 and TRBJ2-7; 9 bases map to TRBD1. The CDR3 has 17 amino acids. V lost 3 bases, J lost 0 bases, and 9 bases stayed unmatched. The germline CDR1 and CDR2 sequences are MDHEN and SYDVKM. Written as DNA, the CDR3 is TGTGCCAGCAGTTTTCACAGGGGGCGGTCTAGCTCCTACGAGCAGTACTTC. Its translation: CASSFHRGRSSSYEQYF.

Turning to this clone: Other DNA sequences in this sample translate to the same CDR3. V usage is TRBV27 and J usage is TRBJ2-7; perhaps D is TRBD1 or TRBD2 (5 bases each). CDR3 size: 13 residues. Germline values: CDR1 MNHEY, CDR2 SMNVEV (reference sequence). The V end was cut by 0 bases, the J end by 6 bases, with 9 bases between. The CDR3 loop reads CASSLSGVSEQYF. CDR3 DNA sequence: TGTGCCAGCAGTTTATCGGGGGTTTCCGAGCAGTACTTC.

J is TRBJ1-6 and V is TRBV30; D gene unclear. The germline V and J ends were trimmed by 6 bases and 4 bases, with 10 bases remaining between them. This CDR3 spans 13 amino acids. CDR1 is GTSNPN, CDR2 SVGIG, per germline (reference sequence). DNA of the CDR3: TGTGCCTGCCTTCGGGCTTATAATTCACCCCTCCACTTT. This gives the protein CACLRAYNSPLHF.

The rearrangement links TRBV7-9 to TRBJ1-2; 9 nucleotides line up with TRBD1. Germline lookup yields CDR1 SEHNR and CDR2 FQNEAQ (reference sequence). The ends lost 5 bases at V and 10 bases at J; junction bases unmatched: 5. This CDR3 comprises 12 residues. The CDR3 sequence: CASSPGTGSYTF. CDR3 bases: TGTGCCAGCAGCCCGGGGACAGGGTCCTACACCTTC.

The chain couples TRBV7-9 to TRBJ2-7; D perhaps matches TRBD1 (5 bases). Germline V gives CDR1 SEHNR, CDR2 FQNEAQ (reference sequence). The CDR3 has 13 amino acids. Trimming stripped 3 bases from V and 3 bases from J, with 9 bases between. The CDR3 reads CASSLDNLYEQYF. The CDR3 nucleotides read TGTGCCAGCAGCTTGGACAATCTCTACGAGCAGTACTTC.

V and J are TRBV6-5 and TRBJ1-1; D remains unclear. The CDR3 totals 14 residues. The V end lost 7 bases, the J end lost 2 bases, and 14 bases lay between the germline ends. CDR1 is MNHEY and CDR2 is SVGAGI in the germline V gene. The DNA of the CDR3 is TGTGCCAGCATTCTACGCGGAAGAAACACTGAAGCTTTCTTT. Its protein is CASILRGRNTEAFF.